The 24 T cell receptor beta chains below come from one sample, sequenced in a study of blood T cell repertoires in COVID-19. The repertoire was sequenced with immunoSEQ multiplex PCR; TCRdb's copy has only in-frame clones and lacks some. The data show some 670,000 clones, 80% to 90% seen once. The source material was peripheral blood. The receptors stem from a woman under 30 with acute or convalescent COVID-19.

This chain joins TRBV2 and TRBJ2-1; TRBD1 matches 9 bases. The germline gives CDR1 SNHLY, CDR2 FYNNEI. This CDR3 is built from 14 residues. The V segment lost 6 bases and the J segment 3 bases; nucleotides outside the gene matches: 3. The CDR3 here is CASSRDRVYNEQFF. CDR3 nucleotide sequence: TGTGCCAGCAGCCGGGACAGGGTCTACAATGAGCAGTTCTTC.

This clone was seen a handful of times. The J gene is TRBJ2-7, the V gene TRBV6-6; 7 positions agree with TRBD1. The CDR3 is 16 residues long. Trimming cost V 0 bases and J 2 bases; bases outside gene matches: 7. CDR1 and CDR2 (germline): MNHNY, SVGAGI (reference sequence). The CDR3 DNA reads TGTGCCAGCAGTTACTCGAGGGCAGGGGGAACCTACGAGCAGTACTTC. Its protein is CASSYSRAGGTYEQYF.

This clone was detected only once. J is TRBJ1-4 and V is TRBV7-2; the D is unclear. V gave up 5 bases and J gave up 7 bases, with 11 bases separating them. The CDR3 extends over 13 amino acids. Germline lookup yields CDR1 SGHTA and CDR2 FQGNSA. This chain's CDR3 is CASSPSRVEKLFF. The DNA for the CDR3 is TGTGCCAGCAGCCCTAGCCGGGTTGAAAAACTGTTTTTT.

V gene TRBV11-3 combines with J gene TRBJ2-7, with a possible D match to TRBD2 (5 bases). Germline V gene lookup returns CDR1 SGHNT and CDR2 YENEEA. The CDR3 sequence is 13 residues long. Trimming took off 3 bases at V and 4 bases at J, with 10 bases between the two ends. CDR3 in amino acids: CASSFGLNYEQYF. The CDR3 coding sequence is TGTGCCAGCAGCTTCGGACTGAATTACGAGCAGTACTTC.

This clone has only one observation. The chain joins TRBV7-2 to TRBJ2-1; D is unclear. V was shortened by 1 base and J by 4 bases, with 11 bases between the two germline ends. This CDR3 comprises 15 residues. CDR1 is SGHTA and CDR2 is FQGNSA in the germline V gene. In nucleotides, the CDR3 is TGTGCCAGCAGCTTAGTAGCTCGGTCGTACAATGAGCAGTTCTTC. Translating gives CASSLVARSYNEQFF.

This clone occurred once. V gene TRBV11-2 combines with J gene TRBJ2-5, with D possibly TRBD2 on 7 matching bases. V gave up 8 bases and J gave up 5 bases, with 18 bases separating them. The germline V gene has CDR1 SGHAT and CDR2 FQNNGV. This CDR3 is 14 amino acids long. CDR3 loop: CASVSMGRGETQYF. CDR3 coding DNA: TGTGCCAGCGTCTCTATGGGGAGGGGGGAGACCCAGTACTTC.

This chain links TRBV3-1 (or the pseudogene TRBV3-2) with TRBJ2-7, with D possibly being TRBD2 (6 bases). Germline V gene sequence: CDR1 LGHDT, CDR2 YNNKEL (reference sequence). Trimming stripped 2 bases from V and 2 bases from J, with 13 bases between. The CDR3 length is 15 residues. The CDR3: CASSQSSGGAYEQYF. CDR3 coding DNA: TGTGCCAGCAGCCAATCTTCTGGCGGGGCCTACGAGCAGTACTTC.

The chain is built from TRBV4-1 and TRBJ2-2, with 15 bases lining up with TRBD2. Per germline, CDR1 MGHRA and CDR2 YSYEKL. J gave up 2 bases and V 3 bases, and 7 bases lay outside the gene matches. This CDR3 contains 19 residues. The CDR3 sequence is CASSHGLAGGQYNTGELFF. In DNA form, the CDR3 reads TGCGCCAGCAGCCACGGACTAGCGGGGGGGCAGTACAACACCGGGGAGCTGTTTTTT.

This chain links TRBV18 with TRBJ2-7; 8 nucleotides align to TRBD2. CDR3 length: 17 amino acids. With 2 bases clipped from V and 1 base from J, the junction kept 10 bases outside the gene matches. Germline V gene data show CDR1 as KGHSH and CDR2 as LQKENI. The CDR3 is CASSPDGGGLRSYEQYF. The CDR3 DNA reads TGTGCCAGCTCACCAGACGGCGGGGGGCTGAGGTCCTACGAGCAGTACTTC.

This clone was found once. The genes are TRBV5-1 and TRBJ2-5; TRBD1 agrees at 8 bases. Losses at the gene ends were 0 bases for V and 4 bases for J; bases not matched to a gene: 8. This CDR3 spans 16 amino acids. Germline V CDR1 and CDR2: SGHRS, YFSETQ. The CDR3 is CASSLARQGASETQYF. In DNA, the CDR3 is TGCGCCAGCAGCTTGGCACGGCAGGGGGCTTCAGAGACCCAGTACTTC.

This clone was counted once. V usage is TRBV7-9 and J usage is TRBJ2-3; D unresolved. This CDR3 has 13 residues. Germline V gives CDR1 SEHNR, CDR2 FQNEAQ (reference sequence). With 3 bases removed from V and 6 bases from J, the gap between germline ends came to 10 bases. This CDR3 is CASSLAIQDTQYF. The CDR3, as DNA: TGTGCCAGCAGCTTGGCCATACAGGATACGCAGTATTTT.

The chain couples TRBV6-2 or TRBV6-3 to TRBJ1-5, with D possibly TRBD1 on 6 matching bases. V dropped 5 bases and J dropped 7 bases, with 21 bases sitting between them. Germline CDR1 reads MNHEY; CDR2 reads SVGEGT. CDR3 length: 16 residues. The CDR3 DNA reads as TGTGCCAGCAGTCCCCAGGGTGGGGGGGCGAGACAGCCCCAGCATTTT. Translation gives CASSPQGGGARQPQHF.

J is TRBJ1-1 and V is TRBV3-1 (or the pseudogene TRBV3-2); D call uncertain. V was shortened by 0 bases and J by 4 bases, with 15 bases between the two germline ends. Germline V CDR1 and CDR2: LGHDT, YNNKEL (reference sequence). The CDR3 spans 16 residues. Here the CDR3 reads CASSQDFSGGFTEAFF. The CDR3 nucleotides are TGTGCCAGCAGCCAAGATTTCTCAGGTGGGTTCACTGAAGCTTTCTTT.

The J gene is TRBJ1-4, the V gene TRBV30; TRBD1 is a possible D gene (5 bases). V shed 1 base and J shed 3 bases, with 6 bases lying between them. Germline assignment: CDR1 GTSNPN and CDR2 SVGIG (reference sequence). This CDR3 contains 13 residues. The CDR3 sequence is CAWSGQPNEKLFF. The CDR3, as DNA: TGTGCCTGGAGTGGACAGCCTAATGAAAAACTGTTTTTT.

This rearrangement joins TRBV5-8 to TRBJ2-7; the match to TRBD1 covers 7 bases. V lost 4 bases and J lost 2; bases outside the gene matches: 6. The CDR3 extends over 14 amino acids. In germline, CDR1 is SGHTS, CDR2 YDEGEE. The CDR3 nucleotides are TGTGCCAGCAGCACGCCGGGACAGACCTACGAGCAGTACTTC. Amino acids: CASSTPGQTYEQYF.

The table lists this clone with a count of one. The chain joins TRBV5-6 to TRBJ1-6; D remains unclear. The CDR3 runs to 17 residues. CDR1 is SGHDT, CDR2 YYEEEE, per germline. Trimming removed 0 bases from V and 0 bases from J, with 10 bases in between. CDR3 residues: CASSLAKRSSYNSPLHF. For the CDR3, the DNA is TGTGCCAGCAGCTTGGCAAAGCGGAGCTCCTATAATTCACCCCTCCACTTT.

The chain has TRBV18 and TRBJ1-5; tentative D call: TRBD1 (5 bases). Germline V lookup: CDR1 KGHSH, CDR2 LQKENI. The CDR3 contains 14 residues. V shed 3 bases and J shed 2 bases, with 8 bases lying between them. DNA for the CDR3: TGTGCCAGCTCACCGAGCAGGGGCAATCAGCCCCAGCATTTT. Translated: CASSPSRGNQPQHF.

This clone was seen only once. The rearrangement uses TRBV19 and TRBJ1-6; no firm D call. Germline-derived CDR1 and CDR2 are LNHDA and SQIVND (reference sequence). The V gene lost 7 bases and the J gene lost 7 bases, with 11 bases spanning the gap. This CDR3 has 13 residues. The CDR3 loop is CASMREVNSPLHF. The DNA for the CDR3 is TGTGCCAGTATGAGGGAAGTGAATTCACCCCTCCACTTT.

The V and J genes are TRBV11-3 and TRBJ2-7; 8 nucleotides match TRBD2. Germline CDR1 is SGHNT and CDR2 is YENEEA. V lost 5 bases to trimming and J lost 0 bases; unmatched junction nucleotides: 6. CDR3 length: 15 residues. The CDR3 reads CASSHQRESSYEQYF. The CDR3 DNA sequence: TGTGCCAGCAGCCACCAGCGGGAGAGCTCCTACGAGCAGTACTTC.

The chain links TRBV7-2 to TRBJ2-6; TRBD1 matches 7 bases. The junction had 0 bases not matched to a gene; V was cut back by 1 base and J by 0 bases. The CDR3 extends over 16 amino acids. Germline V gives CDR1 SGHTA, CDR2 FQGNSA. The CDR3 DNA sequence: TGTGCCAGCAGCTTAGACAGGGGCTCTGGGGCCAACGTCCTGACTTTC. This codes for CASSLDRGSGANVLTF.

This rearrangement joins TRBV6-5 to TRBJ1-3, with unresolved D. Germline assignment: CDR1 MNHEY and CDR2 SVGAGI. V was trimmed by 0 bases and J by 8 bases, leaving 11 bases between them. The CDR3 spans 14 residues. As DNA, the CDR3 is TGTGCCAGCAGTTACTCGACCGGACTAGACACCATATATTTT. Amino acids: CASSYSTGLDTIYF.

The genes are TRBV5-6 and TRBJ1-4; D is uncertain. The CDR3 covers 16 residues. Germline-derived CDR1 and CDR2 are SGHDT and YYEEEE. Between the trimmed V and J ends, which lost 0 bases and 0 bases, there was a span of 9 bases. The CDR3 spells CASSLGGASTNEKLFF. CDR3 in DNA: TGTGCCAGCAGCTTGGGCGGAGCCTCAACTAATGAAAAACTGTTTTTT. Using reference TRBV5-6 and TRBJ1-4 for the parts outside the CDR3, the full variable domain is DAGVTQSPTHLIKTRGQQVTLRCSPKSGHDTVSWYQQALGQGPQFIFQYYEEEERQRGNFPDRFSGHQFPNYSSELNVNALLLGDSALYLCASSLGGASTNEKLFFGSGTQLSVL.

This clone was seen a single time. CDR3 sequence reads: CASTNPQDISTYGYTF. In DNA form, the CDR3 reads TGTGCCAGCACCAACCCCCAGGACATTTCCACCTATGGCTACACCTTC. This rearrangement joins TRBV7-9 to TRBJ1-2, with D possibly TRBD1 on 5 matching bases. With 7 bases removed from V and 4 bases from J, the gap between germline ends came to 22 bases. Germline CDR1 and CDR2: SEHNR and FQNEAQ (reference sequence). CDR3 length equals 16 residues. Together with reference TRBV7-9 and TRBJ1-2, the CDR3 gives the full variable domain: DTGVSQNPRHKITKRGQNVTFRCDPISEHNRLYWYRQTLGQGPEFLTYFQNEAQLEKSRLLSDRFSAERPKGSFSTLEIQRTEQGDSAMYLCASTNPQDISTYGYTFGSGTRLTVV.

CDR3 region: CASSLIWVRDEKLFF. CDR3 nucleotides: TGTGCCAGCAGCCTAATCTGGGTCCGGGATGAAAAACTGTTTTTT. The chain is built from TRBV7-3 and TRBJ1-4; D gene ambiguous. The germline gives CDR1 SGHTA, CDR2 FQGTGA. This CDR3 is 15 amino acids long. Trimming shortened V by 5 bases and J by 6 bases, and 16 bases separated the two germline ends.